This T cell receptor (beta chain) was sequenced for a study of shared clonotypes between healthy human individuals. The V gene lost 6 bases and the J gene lost 3 bases, with 15 bases spanning the gap. Germline lookup yields CDR1 MNHNS and CDR2 SASEGT. This CDR3 is built from 15 residues. The assay was immunoSEQ multiplex PCR, and TCRdb's table has in-frame clones only and misses some. The sample shows 2,500,000 or so clones, about 90% of them seen only once. This clonotype originated in a young man in good health. Some clones in this sample may be carry-over from other donors' samples. The material sequenced was naive CD4+ T cells from PBMCs. Regarding subset: CD45RA+ positively selected. The V call is TRBV6-1, the J call TRBJ1-3; perhaps TRBD1 as D (6 bases). The CDR3 nucleotides are TGTGCCAGCAGCGAACGACAGGTTGGTGGAAACACCATATATTTT. It yields the protein CASSERQVGGNTIYF.